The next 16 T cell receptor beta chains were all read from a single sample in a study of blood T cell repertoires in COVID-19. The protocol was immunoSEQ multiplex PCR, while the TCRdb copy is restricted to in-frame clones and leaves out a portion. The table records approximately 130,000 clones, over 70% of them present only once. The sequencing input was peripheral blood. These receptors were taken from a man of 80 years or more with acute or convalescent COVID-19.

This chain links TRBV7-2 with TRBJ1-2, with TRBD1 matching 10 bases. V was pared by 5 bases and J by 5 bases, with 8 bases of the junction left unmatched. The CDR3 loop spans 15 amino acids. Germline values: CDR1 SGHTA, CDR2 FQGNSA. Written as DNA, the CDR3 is TGTGCCAGCAGCGCATCGACAGGGGGCGTATATGGCTACACCTTC. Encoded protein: CASSASTGGVYGYTF.

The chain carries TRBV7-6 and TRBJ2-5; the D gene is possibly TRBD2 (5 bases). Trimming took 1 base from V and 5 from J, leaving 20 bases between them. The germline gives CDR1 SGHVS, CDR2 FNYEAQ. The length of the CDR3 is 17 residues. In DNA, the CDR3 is TGTGCCAGCAGCTTAGTAGGGTATGGAGAGGGATTGGAGACCCAGTACTTC. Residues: CASSLVGYGEGLETQYF.

The CDR3 DNA is TGTGCCAGCAGCCAAGGAGGGACGCGGCGGGGCAATGAGCAGTTCTTC. Amino acid sequence: CASSQGGTRRGNEQFF. The J gene is TRBJ2-1, the V gene TRBV4-2; D is possibly TRBD2 (6 bases). Germline CDR1 reads LGHNA; CDR2 reads YNFKEQ. The CDR3 extends over 16 amino acids. V was cut by 1 base and J by 6 bases, with 16 bases left in between.

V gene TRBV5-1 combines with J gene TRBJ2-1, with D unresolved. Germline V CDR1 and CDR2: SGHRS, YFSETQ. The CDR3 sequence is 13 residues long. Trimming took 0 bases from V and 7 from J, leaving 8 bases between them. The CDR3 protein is CASSLESVNEQFF. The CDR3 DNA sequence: TGCGCCAGCAGCTTGGAGTCAGTTAATGAGCAGTTCTTC.

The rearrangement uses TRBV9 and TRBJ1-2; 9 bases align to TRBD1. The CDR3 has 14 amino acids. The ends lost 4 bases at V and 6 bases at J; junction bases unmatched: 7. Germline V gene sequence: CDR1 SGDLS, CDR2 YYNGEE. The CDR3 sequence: CASSLGTGRDGYTF. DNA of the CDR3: TGTGCCAGCAGCTTAGGGACAGGGCGGGATGGCTACACCTTC.

The CDR3 DNA sequence: TGTGCCAGCTCACCAGGTAGCGGGGTTGACATTCAGTACTTC. As protein: CASSPGSGVDIQYF. The V call is TRBV18, the J call TRBJ2-4; 8 bases agree with TRBD2. Germline lookup yields CDR1 KGHSH and CDR2 LQKENI. V gave up 2 bases and J gave up 8 bases; unmatched junction bases: 5. This CDR3 has 14 amino acids.

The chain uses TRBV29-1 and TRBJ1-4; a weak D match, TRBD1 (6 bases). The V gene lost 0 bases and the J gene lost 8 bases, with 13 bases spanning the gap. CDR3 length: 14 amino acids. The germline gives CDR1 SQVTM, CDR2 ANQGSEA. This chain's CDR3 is CSVEDPWTAEKLFF. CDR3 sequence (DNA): TGCAGCGTTGAAGATCCGTGGACAGCAGAAAAACTGTTTTTT.

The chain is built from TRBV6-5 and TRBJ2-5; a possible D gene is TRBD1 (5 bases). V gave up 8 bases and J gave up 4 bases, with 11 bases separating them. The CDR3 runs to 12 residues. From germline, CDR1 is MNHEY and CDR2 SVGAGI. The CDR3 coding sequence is TGTGCCAGCGGGGCTACTCCAGAGACCCAGTACTTC. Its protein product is CASGATPETQYF.

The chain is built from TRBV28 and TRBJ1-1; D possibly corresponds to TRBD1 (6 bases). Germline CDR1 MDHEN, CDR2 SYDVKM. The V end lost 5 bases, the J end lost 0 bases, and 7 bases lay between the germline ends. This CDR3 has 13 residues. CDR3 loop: CASSGTLNTEAFF. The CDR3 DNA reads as TGTGCCAGCAGTGGGACACTGAACACTGAAGCTTTCTTT. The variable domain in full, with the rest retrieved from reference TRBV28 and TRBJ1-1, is DVKVTQSSRYLVKRTGEKVFLECVQDMDHENMFWYRQDPGLGLRLIYFSYDVKMKEKGDIPEGYSVSREKKERFSLILESASTNQTSMYLCASSGTLNTEAFFGQGTRLTVV.

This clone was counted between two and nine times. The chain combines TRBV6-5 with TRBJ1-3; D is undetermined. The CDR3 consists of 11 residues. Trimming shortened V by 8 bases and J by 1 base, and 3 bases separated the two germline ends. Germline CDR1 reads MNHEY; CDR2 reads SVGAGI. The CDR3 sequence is CASASGNTIYF. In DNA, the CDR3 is TGTGCCAGCGCGTCTGGAAACACCATATATTTT.

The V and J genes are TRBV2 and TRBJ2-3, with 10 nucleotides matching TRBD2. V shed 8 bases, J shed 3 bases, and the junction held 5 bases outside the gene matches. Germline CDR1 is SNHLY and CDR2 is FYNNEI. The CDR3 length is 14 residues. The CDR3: CASGPGLATDTQYF. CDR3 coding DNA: TGTGCCAGCGGTCCGGGACTAGCGACAGATACGCAGTATTTT.

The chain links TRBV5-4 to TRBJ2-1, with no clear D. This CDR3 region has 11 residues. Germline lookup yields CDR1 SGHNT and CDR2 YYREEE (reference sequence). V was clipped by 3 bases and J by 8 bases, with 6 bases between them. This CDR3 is CASSSGHEQFF. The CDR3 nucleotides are TGTGCCAGCAGCTCTGGCCATGAGCAGTTCTTC.

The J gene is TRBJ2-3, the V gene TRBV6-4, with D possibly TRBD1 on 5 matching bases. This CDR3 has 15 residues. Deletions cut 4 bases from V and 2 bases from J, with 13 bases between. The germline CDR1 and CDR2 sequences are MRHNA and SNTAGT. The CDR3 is CASSVQGRVTDTQYF. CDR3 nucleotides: TGTGCCAGCAGTGTTCAGGGAAGAGTCACAGATACGCAGTATTTT.

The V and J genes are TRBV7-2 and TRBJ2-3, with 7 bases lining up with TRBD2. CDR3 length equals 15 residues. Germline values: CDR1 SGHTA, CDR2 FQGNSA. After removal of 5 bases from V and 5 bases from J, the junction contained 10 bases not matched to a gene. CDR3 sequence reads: CASSQTSFFGDTQYF. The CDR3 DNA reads TGTGCCAGCAGCCAGACTAGCTTCTTTGGAGATACGCAGTATTTT. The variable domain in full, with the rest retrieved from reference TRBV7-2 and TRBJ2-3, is GAGVSQSPSNKVTEKGKDVELRCDPISGHTALYWYRQSLGQGLEFLIYFQGNSAPDKSGLPSDRFSAERTGGSVSTLTIQRTQQEDSAVYLCASSQTSFFGDTQYFGPGTRLTVL.

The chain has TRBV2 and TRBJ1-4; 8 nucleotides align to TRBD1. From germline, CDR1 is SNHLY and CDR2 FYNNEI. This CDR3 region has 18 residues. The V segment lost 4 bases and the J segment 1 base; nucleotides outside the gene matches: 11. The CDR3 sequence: CASSVVRGRVGTNEKLFF. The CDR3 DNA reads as TGTGCCAGCAGTGTCGTCAGGGGGCGCGTAGGAACTAATGAAAAACTGTTTTTT. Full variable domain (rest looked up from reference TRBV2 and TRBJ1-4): EPEVTQTPSHQVTQMGQEVILRCVPISNHLYFYWYRQILGQKVEFLVSFYNNEISEKSEIFDDQFSVERPDGSNFTLKIRSTKLEDSAMYFCASSVVRGRVGTNEKLFFGSGTQLSVL.

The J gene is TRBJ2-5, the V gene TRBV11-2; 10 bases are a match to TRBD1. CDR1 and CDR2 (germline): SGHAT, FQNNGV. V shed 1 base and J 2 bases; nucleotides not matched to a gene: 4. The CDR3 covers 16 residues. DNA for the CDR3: TGTGCCAGCAGCTTAGGGACAGGGGGGGATCAAGAGACCCAGTACTTC. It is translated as CASSLGTGGDQETQYF.